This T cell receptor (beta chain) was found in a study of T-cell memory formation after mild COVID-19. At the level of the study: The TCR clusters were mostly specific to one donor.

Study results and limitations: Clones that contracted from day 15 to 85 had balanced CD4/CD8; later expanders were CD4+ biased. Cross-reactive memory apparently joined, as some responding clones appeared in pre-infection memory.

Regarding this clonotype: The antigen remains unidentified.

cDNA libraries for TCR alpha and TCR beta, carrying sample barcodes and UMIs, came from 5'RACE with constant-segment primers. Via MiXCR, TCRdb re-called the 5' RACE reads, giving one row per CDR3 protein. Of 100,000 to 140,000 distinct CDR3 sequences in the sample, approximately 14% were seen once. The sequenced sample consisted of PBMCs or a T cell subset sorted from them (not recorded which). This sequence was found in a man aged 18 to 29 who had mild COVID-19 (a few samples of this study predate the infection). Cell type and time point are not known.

The CDR3 nucleotides read TGCAGCGTTGATCATAATGAAAAACTGTTTTTT. Translation: CSVDHNEKLFF. The chain couples TRBV29-1 to TRBJ1-4, with D unclear. CDR1 SQVTM and CDR2 ANQGSEA come from the germline V gene. The CDR3 is 11 residues long. Trimming shortened V by 3 bases and J by 4 bases, and 3 bases separated the two germline ends.